These 31 T cell receptor beta chains were sequenced from one sample in a study of regulatory T cells in long-lasting Graves disease. Specified time point: persistent/refractory GD, antithyroid drugs over 5 years with positive TRAb. Isolated PBMC RNA provided the starting material for the TCR library. iRepertoire HTBI primers and Arm-PCR of CDR3 regions built TCR beta libraries. TCRdb passed the multiplex PCR reads through MiXCR, listing each CDR3 protein once. The sample shows 400,000 to 500,000 distinct CDR3 sequences, roughly 21% of them seen only once. Sequences were derived from peripheral blood mononuclear cells (PBMCs), sampled when the disease was refractory, from a patient treated with antithyroid drugs. The receptors here all came from a female donor with Graves disease.

J is TRBJ1-5 and V is TRBV4-1; D not resolved. Trimming took off 4 bases at V and 7 bases at J, with 11 bases between the two ends. The CDR3 runs to 13 residues. In germline, CDR1 is MGHRA, CDR2 YSYEKL. The CDR3 DNA sequence: TGCGCCAGCAGCCCGTTTGCTTGGCAGCCCCAGCATTTT. Protein sequence: CASSPFAWQPQHF.

This clonotype was seen at least ten times. The chain has TRBV27 and TRBJ2-5; 9 nucleotides align to TRBD1. V shed 3 bases, J shed 4 bases, and the junction held 12 bases outside the gene matches. Germline CDR1 MNHEY, CDR2 SMNVEV (reference sequence). The CDR3 runs 17 residues. The CDR3 loop is CASSLRDRGVAGETQYF. The CDR3, as DNA: TGTGCCAGCAGTTTGAGAGACAGGGGGGTAGCGGGAGAGACCCAGTACTTC.

This clonotype has a count of ten or more. This rearrangement joins TRBV28 to TRBJ1-5; possible D gene TRBD1, 5 bases. Germline CDR1 reads MDHEN; CDR2 reads SYDVKM. This CDR3 has 16 amino acids. V gave up 0 bases and J gave up 2 bases, with 11 bases separating them. The DNA for the CDR3 is TGTGCCAGCAGTTTATGGGGATGGGGGGGCAATCAGCCCCAGCATTTT. This encodes CASSLWGWGGNQPQHF.

This clonotype was counted ten times or more. The chain uses TRBV24-1 and TRBJ1-6; D is unresolved. Trimming removed 2 bases at V and 0 bases at J, with 13 bases between. The CDR3 consists of 18 residues. CDR1 and CDR2 (germline): KGHDR, SFDVKD. The DNA for the CDR3 is TGTGCCACCAGTGATTGTCGACACCTGAGCTCCTATAATTCACCCCTCCACTTT. This gives the protein CATSDCRHLSSYNSPLHF.

This clonotype was found many times. This chain connects TRBV5-6 to TRBJ2-5; 7 bases fit TRBD2. V lost 5 bases to trimming and J lost 1 base; unmatched junction nucleotides: 8. There are 15 residues in the CDR3. CDR1 is SGHDT and CDR2 is YYEEEE in the germline V gene. The CDR3: CASSLSGAAQETQYF. The CDR3 bases are TGTGCCAGCAGTCTCAGCGGGGCAGCCCAAGAGACCCAGTACTTC.

This clonotype came up a few times. The chain uses TRBV6-2 or TRBV6-3 and TRBJ2-7; a possible D gene is TRBD1 (5 bases). The CDR3 runs 13 residues. Germline V gene lookup returns CDR1 MNHEY and CDR2 SVGEGT. The V end was cut by 2 bases, the J end by 4 bases, with 9 bases between. The CDR3, as DNA: TGTGCCAGCAGTTACGGGGCAGCTTACGAGCAGTACTTC. Amino acid sequence: CASSYGAAYEQYF.

Only a few counts were recorded for this clonotype. The V gene is TRBV29-1, the J gene TRBJ1-1, with D uncertain. Germline V gene data show CDR1 as SQVTM and CDR2 as ANQGSEA. The CDR3 loop spans 12 amino acids. The ends were cut back, 6 bases at V and 5 bases at J, with 13 bases in the middle. DNA of the CDR3: TGCAGCGTGGGTCGGGGAAAGACTGAAGCTTTCTTT. Its protein is CSVGRGKTEAFF.

Of note for this clonotype: At one end, the junction sequence differs from germline, possibly due to a read error. V gene TRBV29-1 combines with J gene TRBJ2-5, with D possibly matching TRBD1 (6 bases). There are 14 residues in the CDR3. Germline-derived CDR1 and CDR2 are SQVTM and ANQGSEA. The CDR3 is CSVETVGHQEAQYF. CDR3 nucleotides: TGCAGCGTTGAAACCGTGGGACACCAAGAGGCCCAGTACTTC. Drawing the rest from reference TRBV29-1 and TRBJ2-5, the complete variable domain is SAVISQKPSRDICQRGTSLTIQCQVDSQVTMMFWYRQQPGQSLTLIATANQGSEATYESGFVIDKFPISRPNLTFSTLTVSNMSPEDSSIYLCSVETVGHQEAQYFGPGTRLLVL.

This clonotype was recorded a few times. V usage is TRBV19 and J usage is TRBJ2-4; 10 bases are shared with TRBD1. The germline CDR1 and CDR2 sequences are LNHDA and SQIVND (reference sequence). J gave up 2 bases and V 4 bases, and 5 bases lay outside the gene matches. CDR3 length: 16 amino acids. CDR3 residues: CASSTTGQGTKNIQYF. DNA of the CDR3: TGTGCCAGTAGTACCACGGGACAGGGGACCAAAAACATTCAGTACTTC.

This clonotype has a count of ten or more. This chain connects TRBV25-1 to TRBJ2-5; D perhaps matches TRBD1 (6 bases). V shed 5 bases and J shed 0 bases, with 13 bases lying between them. Germline CDR1 and CDR2: MGHDK and SYGVNS. The CDR3 sequence is 15 residues long. The CDR3 bases are TGTGCCAGCAGTCCTACAGGGAGAAACCAAGAGACCCAGTACTTC. It specifies CASSPTGRNQETQYF.

The J gene is TRBJ1-1, the V gene TRBV7-2; D is uncertain. There are 14 residues in the CDR3. Trimming cost V 7 bases and J 5 bases, with 17 bases left between them. Germline V gene sequence: CDR1 SGHTA, CDR2 FQGNSA. The CDR3 coding sequence is TGTGCCAGCAACCACCTGGGGAGGGCTACTGAAGCTTTCTTT. Translation gives CASNHLGRATEAFF.

The sample holds many counts of this clonotype. Mismatch with germline at one junction end may stem from a read error. The chain couples TRBV5-1 to TRBJ2-5; 11 nucleotides match TRBD1. The germline V gene encodes CDR1 SGHRS and CDR2 YFSETQ. The CDR3 has 14 residues. The CDR3 bases are TGTGCCAGCAGTTCGGGACAGGGGGAAGAGACCCAGTACTTC. Amino acids: CASSSGQGEETQYF.

This clonotype was counted between two and nine times. The V gene is TRBV30, the J gene TRBJ1-5, with 9 bases aligning to TRBD1. Losses at the gene ends were 6 bases for V and 4 bases for J; bases not matched to a gene: 4. This CDR3 has 13 residues. Germline V CDR1 and CDR2: GTSNPN, SVGIG (reference sequence). The CDR3 loop is CACATGGNQPQHF. DNA for the CDR3: TGTGCCTGCGCGACAGGGGGAAATCAGCCCCAGCATTTT.

This clonotype showed up many times. The chain couples TRBV6-5 to TRBJ2-5; D ambiguous. The V gene's germline CDR1 is MNHEY and CDR2 SVGAGI. V lost 3 bases to trimming and J lost 6 bases, with 11 bases between them. CDR3 length: 13 amino acids. Here the CDR3 DNA reads TGTGCCAGCAGTTATTCCGACATGCAGACCCAGTACTTC. Translated, it gives CASSYSDMQTQYF.

The chain couples TRBV7-8 to TRBJ2-5; 9 positions agree with TRBD2. The CDR3 spans 17 residues. Germline trimming cut 5 bases from V and 4 bases from J; bases unmatched to any gene: 14. Per germline, CDR1 SGHVS and CDR2 FQNEAQ. In DNA, the CDR3 is TGTGCCAGCAGCCCCCCCTGGGGCGGGGGGGCCATAGAGACCCAGTACTTC. This sequence encodes CASSPPWGGGAIETQYF.

The count of this clonotype is one. Given a far larger clone just one base away, this is likely a sequencing read error. This sequence joins TRBV6-5 and TRBJ2-7; TRBD2 matches 11 bases. The V gene's germline CDR1 is MNHEY and CDR2 SVGAGI. The CDR3 is 14 residues long. The CDR3 bases are TGTGCCGGCAGTTGGACTAGCGGGTCCTACGAGCAGTACTTC. The encoded protein is CAGSWTSGSYEQYF.

Ten or more counts support this clonotype. The V and J genes are TRBV3-1 and TRBJ2-5; D gene unclear. V shed 4 bases and J shed 5 bases, with 11 bases lying between them. Germline lookup yields CDR1 LGHDT and CDR2 YNNKEL (reference sequence). This CDR3 contains 13 residues. The DNA for the CDR3 is TGTGCCAGCAGCCGGGGTGAGATGGAGACCCAGTACTTC. This encodes CASSRGEMETQYF.

This clonotype has more than one count but fewer than ten. V gene TRBV7-9 combines with J gene TRBJ1-1; TRBD1 matches 8 bases. Germline loops: CDR1 SEHNR, CDR2 FQNEAQ (reference sequence). The CDR3 extends over 14 amino acids. V lost 5 bases and J lost 4; bases outside the gene matches: 6. The CDR3 is CASSRDRTVTEAFF. Written as DNA, the CDR3 is TGTGCCAGCAGCCGGGACAGGACCGTCACTGAAGCTTTCTTT.

This clonotype has at least ten counts. The chain couples TRBV28 to TRBJ2-6, with D tentatively TRBD1 or TRBD2 (6 bases each). Trimming left V 3 bases short and J 4 bases short, with 13 bases between. The CDR3 length is 16 residues. The V gene's germline CDR1 is MDHEN and CDR2 SYDVKM. The CDR3 protein is CASSFRGAPGANVLTF. In DNA form, the CDR3 reads TGTGCCAGCAGTTTTAGGGGGGCGCCAGGGGCCAACGTCCTGACTTTC.

This clonotype was recorded at least ten times. V usage is TRBV3-1 and J usage is TRBJ1-2; TRBD1 agrees at 8 bases. J gave up 8 bases and V 5 bases, and 4 bases lay outside the gene matches. Germline-derived CDR1 and CDR2 are LGHDT and YNNKEL (reference sequence). CDR3 size: 12 residues. The CDR3 reads CASSDRGQGYTF. The CDR3 bases are TGTGCCAGCAGCGACAGGGGTCAAGGCTACACCTTC.

There are many counts of this clonotype. The chain links TRBV2 to TRBJ2-2, with 8 positions matching TRBD2. CDR3 length: 17 residues. Trimming took 2 bases from V and 1 from J; bases not matched to a gene: 6. Germline CDR1 reads SNHLY; CDR2 reads FYNNEI. DNA of the CDR3: TGTGCCAGCAGTGAAACGGGAGGGCCCGGGAACACCGGGGAGCTGTTTTTT. Protein sequence: CASSETGGPGNTGELFF. Variable domain in full (rest from reference TRBV2 and TRBJ2-2): EPEVTQTPSHQVTQMGQEVILRCVPISNHLYFYWYRQILGQKVEFLVSFYNNEISEKSEIFDDQFSVERPDGSNFTLKIRSTKLEDSAMYFCASSETGGPGNTGELFFGEGSRLTVL.

This clonotype appeared many times. The chain has TRBV12-3 or TRBV12-4 and TRBJ1-1; no clear D gene. Trimming took 2 bases from V and 0 from J, leaving 4 bases between them. This CDR3 is 13 amino acids long. The CDR3 is CASSLYVNTEAFF. The CDR3 DNA sequence: TGTGCCAGCAGTTTATATGTGAACACTGAAGCTTTCTTT.

Only a few counts were recorded for this clonotype. The rearrangement uses TRBV7-3 and TRBJ2-5; D not certain. In germline, CDR1 is SGHTA, CDR2 FQGTGA. CDR3 length: 13 amino acids. Trimming removed 0 bases at V and 8 bases at J, with 10 bases between. CDR3 sequence reads: CASSLTYGVTQYF. The DNA of the CDR3 is TGTGCCAGCAGCTTAACGTACGGTGTTACCCAGTACTTC.

Many counts were recorded for this clonotype. The rearrangement uses TRBV11-2 and TRBJ1-2; D is undetermined. The germline V gene encodes CDR1 SGHAT and CDR2 FQNNGV. Trimming cost V 4 bases and J 5 bases, with 5 bases left between them. This CDR3 contains 11 residues. The CDR3 reads CASSSSYGYTF. CDR3 nucleotide sequence: TGTGCCAGCAGCTCTAGTTATGGCTACACCTTC.

This clonotype was counted many times. This CDR3 is CASSPGSQETQYF. The CDR3 DNA is TGTGCCAGCTCACCGGGCAGCCAAGAGACCCAGTACTTC. This chain joins TRBV28 and TRBJ2-5; D not certain. The CDR3 loop spans 13 amino acids. V was cut by 8 bases and J by 1 base, with 11 bases left in between. CDR1 MDHEN and CDR2 SYDVKM come from the germline V gene. The full variable domain, rest sourced from reference TRBV28 and TRBJ2-5, is DVKVTQSSRYLVKRTGEKVFLECVQDMDHENMFWYRQDPGLGLRLIYFSYDVKMKEKGDIPEGYSVSREKKERFSLILESASTNQTSMYLCASSPGSQETQYFGPGTRLLVL.

The sample holds a few counts of this clonotype. V is TRBV19 and J is TRBJ1-1; D gene ambiguous. V gave up 7 bases and J gave up 6 bases, with 27 bases separating them. The CDR3 is 17 amino acids. Germline V gene sequence: CDR1 LNHDA, CDR2 SQIVND (reference sequence). The chain's CDR3 is CASTTASGGLGFAEAFF. CDR3 sequence (DNA): TGTGCCAGTACCACGGCGTCCGGCGGTTTGGGGTTCGCTGAAGCTTTCTTT.

This sequence joins TRBV2 and TRBJ1-5; TRBD1 agrees at 7 bases. The CDR3 runs to 17 residues. After removal of 6 bases from V and 3 bases from J, the junction contained 14 bases not matched to a gene. The germline CDR1 and CDR2 sequences are SNHLY and FYNNEI. The CDR3 DNA reads as TGTGCCAGCAGCCAATCAGGGGGACCGAGAAACAATCAGCCCCAGCATTTT. It yields the protein CASSQSGGPRNNQPQHF.

This clonotype was seen a few times. The rearrangement joins TRBV6-1 to TRBJ1-2; D is ambiguous. This CDR3 is built from 15 residues. V was pared by 8 bases and J by 4 bases, with 20 bases between. The germline V gene encodes CDR1 MNHNS and CDR2 SASEGT. The CDR3: CASRQDRTRTYGYTF. The CDR3 DNA sequence: TGTGCCAGCCGGCAGGACCGTACCCGTACCTATGGCTACACCTTC.

V is TRBV20-1 and J is TRBJ2-3; no definite D call. The V gene lost 6 bases and the J gene lost 0 bases, with 10 bases spanning the gap. Per the germline V gene, CDR1 is DFQATT and CDR2 is SNEGSKA (reference sequence). This CDR3 contains 13 residues. The CDR3 DNA sequence: TGCAGTGCGGTAATCTCTAGCACAGATACGCAGTATTTT. Its translation: CSAVISSTDTQYF.

The chain carries TRBV7-2 and TRBJ2-7, with 7 nucleotides matching TRBD1. The CDR3 loop spans 14 amino acids. CDR1 is SGHTA, CDR2 FQGNSA, per germline. The V gene end was trimmed by 5 bases and the J gene end by 4 bases; junction bases not matched to a gene: 8. This CDR3 is CASSQHRGPYEQYF. The CDR3 nucleotides are TGTGCCAGCAGCCAGCACAGGGGACCTTACGAGCAGTACTTC. The entire variable domain, with the rest obtained from reference TRBV7-2 and TRBJ2-7, is as follows: GAGVSQSPSNKVTEKGKDVELRCDPISGHTALYWYRQSLGQGLEFLIYFQGNSAPDKSGLPSDRFSAERTGGSVSTLTIQRTQQEDSAVYLCASSQHRGPYEQYFGPGTRLTVT.

The table lists this clonotype with a few counts. The chain has TRBV6-1 and TRBJ2-2; TRBD1 aligns across 10 bases. Germline V gives CDR1 MNHNS, CDR2 SASEGT. Germline trimming cut 6 bases from V and 4 bases from J; bases unmatched to any gene: 11. The CDR3 runs 17 residues. The CDR3 loop reads CASRRQGAFPSTGELFF. Written as DNA, the CDR3 is TGTGCCAGCAGAAGACAGGGGGCTTTCCCGAGCACCGGGGAGCTGTTTTTT.